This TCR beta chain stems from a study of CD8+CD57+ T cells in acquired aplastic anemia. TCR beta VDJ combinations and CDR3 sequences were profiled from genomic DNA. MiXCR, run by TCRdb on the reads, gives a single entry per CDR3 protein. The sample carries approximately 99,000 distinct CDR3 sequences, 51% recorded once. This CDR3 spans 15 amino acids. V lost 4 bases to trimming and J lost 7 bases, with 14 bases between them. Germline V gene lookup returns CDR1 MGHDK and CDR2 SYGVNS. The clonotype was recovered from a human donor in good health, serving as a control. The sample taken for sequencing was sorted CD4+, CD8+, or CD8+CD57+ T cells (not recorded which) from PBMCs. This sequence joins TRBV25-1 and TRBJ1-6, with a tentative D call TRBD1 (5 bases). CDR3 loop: CASSVTGTANSPLHF. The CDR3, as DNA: TGTGCCAGCAGTGTCACCGGGACGGCGAATTCACCCCTCCACTTT.